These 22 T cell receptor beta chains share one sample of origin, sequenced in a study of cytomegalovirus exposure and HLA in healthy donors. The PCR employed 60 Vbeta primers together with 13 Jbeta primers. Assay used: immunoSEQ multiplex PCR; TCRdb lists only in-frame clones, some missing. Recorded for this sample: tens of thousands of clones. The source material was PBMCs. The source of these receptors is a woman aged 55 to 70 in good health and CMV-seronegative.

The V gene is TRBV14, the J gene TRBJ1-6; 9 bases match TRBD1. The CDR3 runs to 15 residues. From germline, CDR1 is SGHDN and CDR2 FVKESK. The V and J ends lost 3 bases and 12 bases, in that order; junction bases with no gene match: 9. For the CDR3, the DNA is TGTGCCAGCAGCCAGGGGACAGGGCCAAGGGGACCCCTCCACTTT. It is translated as CASSQGTGPRGPLHF.

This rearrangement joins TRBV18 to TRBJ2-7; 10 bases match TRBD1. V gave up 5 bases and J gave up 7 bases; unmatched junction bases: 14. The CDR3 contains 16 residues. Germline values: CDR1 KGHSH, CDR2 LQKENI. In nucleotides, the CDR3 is TGTGCCAGCTCAACTGACAGGGGGCTTAGGTTGGGGGAGCAGTACTTC. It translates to CASSTDRGLRLGEQYF.

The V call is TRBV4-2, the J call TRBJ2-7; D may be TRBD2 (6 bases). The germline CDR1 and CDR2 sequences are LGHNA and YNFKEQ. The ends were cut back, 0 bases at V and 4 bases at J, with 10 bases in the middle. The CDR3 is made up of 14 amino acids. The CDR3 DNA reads TGTGCCAGCAGCCAAGAACTAGCTCAGTACGAGCAGTACTTC. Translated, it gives CASSQELAQYEQYF.

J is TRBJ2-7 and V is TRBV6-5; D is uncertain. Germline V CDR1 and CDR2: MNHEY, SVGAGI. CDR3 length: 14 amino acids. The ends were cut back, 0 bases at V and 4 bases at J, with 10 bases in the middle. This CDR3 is CASSYSLGHYEQYF. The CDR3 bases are TGTGCCAGCAGTTACTCCCTGGGCCATTACGAGCAGTACTTC.

In DNA form, the CDR3 reads TGTGCCAGCAGCTTAAATGGCGGGGGGCCGGACGAGCAGTACTTC. Protein sequence: CASSLNGGGPDEQYF. The chain combines TRBV7-6 with TRBJ2-7; 8 nucleotides line up with TRBD2. Unmatched junction bases numbered 8, after V lost 2 bases and J lost 5 bases. Germline V lookup: CDR1 SGHVS, CDR2 FNYEAQ. The length of the CDR3 is 15 residues.

Here the CDR3 reads CASSEPRLAQETQYF. For the CDR3, the DNA is TGTGCCAGCAGTGAGCCTAGACTAGCGCAAGAGACCCAGTACTTC. The V call is TRBV25-1, the J call TRBJ2-5, with TRBD2 matching 8 bases. Germline assignment: CDR1 MGHDK and CDR2 SYGVNS. The CDR3 contains 15 residues. V trimming: 3 bases; J trimming: 2 bases; junction bases outside the gene matches: 5.

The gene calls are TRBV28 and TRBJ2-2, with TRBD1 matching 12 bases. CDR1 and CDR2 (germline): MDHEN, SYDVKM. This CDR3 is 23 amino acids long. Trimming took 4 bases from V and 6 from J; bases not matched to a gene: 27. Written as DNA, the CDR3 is TGTGCCAGCAGTTCTAAGTCTCTGTCGGGACAGGGGGCCCTCTCTGGTGGGGCCGGGGAGCTGTTTTTT. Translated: CASSSKSLSGQGALSGGAGELFF.

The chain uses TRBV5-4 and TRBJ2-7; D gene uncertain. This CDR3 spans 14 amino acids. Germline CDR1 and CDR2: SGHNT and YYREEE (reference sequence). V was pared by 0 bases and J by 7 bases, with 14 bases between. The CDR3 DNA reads TGTGCCAGCAGCTTGGCCGAAGCGCCCCGAGAGCAGTACTTC. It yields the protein CASSLAEAPREQYF. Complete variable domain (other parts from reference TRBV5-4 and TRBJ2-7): ETGVTQSPTHLIKTRGQQVTLRCSSQSGHNTVSWYQQALGQGPQFIFQYYREEENGRGNFPPRFSGLQFPNYSSELNVNALELDDSALYLCASSLAEAPREQYFGPGTRLTVT.

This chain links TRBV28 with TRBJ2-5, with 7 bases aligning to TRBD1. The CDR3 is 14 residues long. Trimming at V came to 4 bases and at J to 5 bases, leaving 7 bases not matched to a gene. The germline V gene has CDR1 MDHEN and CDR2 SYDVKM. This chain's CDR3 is CASSSPDRAETQYF. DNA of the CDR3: TGTGCCAGCAGTTCCCCAGACAGGGCGGAGACCCAGTACTTC.

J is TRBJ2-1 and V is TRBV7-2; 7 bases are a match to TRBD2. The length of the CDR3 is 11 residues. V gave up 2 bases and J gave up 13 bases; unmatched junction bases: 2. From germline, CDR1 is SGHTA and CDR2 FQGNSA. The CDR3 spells CASSLSGGQFF. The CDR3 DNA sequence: TGTGCCAGCAGCTTATCGGGGGGACAGTTCTTC.

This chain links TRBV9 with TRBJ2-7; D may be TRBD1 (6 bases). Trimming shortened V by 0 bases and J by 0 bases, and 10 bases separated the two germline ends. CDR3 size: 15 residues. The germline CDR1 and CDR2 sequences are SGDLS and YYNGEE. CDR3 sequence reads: CASSVGTGSSYEQYF. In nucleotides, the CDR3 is TGTGCCAGCAGCGTAGGAACAGGGAGCTCCTACGAGCAGTACTTC.

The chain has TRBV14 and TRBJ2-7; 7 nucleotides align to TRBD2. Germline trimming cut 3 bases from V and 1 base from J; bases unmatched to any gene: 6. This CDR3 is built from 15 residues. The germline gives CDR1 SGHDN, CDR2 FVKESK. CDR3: CASSHTSATSYEQYF. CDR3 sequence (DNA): TGTGCCAGCAGCCACACTAGCGCCACATCCTACGAGCAGTACTTC.

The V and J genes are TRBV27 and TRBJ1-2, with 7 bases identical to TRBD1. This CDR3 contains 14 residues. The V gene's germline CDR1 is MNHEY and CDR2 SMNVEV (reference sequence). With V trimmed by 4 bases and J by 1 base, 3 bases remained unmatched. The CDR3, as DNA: TGTGCCAGCAGTTCAGGGGGAGTTAACTATGGCTACACCTTC. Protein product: CASSSGGVNYGYTF.

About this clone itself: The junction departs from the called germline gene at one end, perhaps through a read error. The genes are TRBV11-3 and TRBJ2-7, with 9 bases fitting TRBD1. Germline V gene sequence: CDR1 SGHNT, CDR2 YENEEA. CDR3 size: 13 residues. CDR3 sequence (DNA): TGTACCAGCAGCGGGACAGGGTTTGACGAGCAGTACTTC. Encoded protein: CTSSGTGFDEQYF.

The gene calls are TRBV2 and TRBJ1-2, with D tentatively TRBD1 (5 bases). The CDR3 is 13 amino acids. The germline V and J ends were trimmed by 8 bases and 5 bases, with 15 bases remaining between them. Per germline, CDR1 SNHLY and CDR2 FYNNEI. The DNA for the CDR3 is TGTGCCAGCTCTTTTGGGGGGGAGTATGGCTACACCTTC. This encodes CASSFGGEYGYTF.

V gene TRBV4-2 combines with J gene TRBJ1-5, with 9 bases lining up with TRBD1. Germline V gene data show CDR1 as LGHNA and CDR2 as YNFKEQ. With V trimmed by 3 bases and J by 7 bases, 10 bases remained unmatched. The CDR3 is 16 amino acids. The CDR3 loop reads CASSQETGGNNQPQHF. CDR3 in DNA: TGTGCCAGCAGCCAGGAGACAGGGGGGAATAACCAGCCCCAGCATTTT.

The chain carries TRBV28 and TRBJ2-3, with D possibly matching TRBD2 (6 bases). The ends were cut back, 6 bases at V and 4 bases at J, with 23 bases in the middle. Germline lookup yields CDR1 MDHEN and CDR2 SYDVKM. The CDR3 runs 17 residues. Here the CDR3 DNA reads TGTGCCAGCAGCCGTTCCCCCGGGCGGGGCGGGGCAGATACGCAGTATTTT. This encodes CASSRSPGRGGADTQYF.

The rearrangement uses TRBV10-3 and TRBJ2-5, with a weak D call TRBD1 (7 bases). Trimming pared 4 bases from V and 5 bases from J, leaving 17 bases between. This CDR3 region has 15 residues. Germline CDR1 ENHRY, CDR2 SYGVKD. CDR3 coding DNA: TGTGCCATCAGTGGAATGGGCAGGGGGGAGGAGACCCAGTACTTC. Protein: CAISGMGRGEETQYF.

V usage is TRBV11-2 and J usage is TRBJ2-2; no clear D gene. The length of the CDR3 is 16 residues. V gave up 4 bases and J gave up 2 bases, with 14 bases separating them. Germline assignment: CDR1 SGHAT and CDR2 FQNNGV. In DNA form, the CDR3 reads TGTGCCAGCAGCTATGACTCAAGCGCTAACACCGGGGAGCTGTTTTTT. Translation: CASSYDSSANTGELFF.

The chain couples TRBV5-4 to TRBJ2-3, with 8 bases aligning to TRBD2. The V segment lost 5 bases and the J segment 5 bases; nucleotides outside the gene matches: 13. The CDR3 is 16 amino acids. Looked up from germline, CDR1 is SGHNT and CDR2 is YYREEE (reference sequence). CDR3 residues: CASRVREANLVDTQYF. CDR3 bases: TGTGCCAGCAGGGTGCGGGAGGCTAACCTGGTAGATACGCAGTATTTT.

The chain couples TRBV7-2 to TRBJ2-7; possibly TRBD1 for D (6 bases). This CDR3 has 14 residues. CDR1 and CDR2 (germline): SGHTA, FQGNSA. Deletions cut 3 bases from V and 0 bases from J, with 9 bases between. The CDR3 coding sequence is TGTGCCAGCAGCTTCTTGGACAGCTCCTACGAGCAGTACTTC. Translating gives CASSFLDSSYEQYF.

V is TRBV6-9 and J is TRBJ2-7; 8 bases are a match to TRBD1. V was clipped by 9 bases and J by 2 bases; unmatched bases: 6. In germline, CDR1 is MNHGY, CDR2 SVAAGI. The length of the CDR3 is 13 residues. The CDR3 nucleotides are TGTGCCAGGACGCGGGACAGGACCTACGAGCAGTACTTC. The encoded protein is CARTRDRTYEQYF.